This is a list of T cell receptor beta chains from one sample in a study of T cells after yellow fever vaccination. In TCRdb, the 5' RACE reads were re-called with MiXCR into one record per CDR3 protein. The data contain a few hundred thousand distinct CDR3 sequences, around a sixth of them singletons. The sample consisted of PBMCs, taken less than 6 days after the first yellow fever vaccination. The source is a man younger than 30 who received the YFV17D yellow fever vaccine. CDR3s include the opening cysteine and the closing phenylalanine or tryptophan. A D gene is named only where the DNA matches it firmly. Clone size, where shown, is once, few, many, or a class for clones that have expanded.

>TRBJ2-3|TRBD2|TRBV24-1|-
TGTGCCACCAGTACACCGGGAGGGCCTGGGGGCACAGATACGCAGTATTTT
CATSTPGGPGGTDTQYF
>TRBJ2-5|-|TRBV4-2|few
TGTGCCAGCAGCCCCGGCTGGGTATTCCAAGAGACCCAGTACTTC
CASSPGWVFQETQYF
>TRBJ1-1|-|TRBV28|-
TGTGCCAGCAGTTTATCGGGCAGGGGAGCTTTCTTT
CASSLSGRGAFF
>TRBJ2-3|-|TRBV11-2|-
TGTGCCAGCAGCTCCCCTTATCACGGGGGAGCTCCTAGCACAGATACGCAGTATTTT
CASSSPYHGGAPSTDTQYF
>TRBJ1-1|TRBD1|TRBV7-9|few
TGTGCCAGCAGCCATGAGGGGGCAGGGGACACTGAAGCTTTCTTT
CASSHEGAGDTEAFF
>TRBJ2-1|-|TRBV20-1|few
TGCAGTGCTAGAGATCTAAGGCTAGCCACGAATGAGCAGTTCTTC
CSARDLRLATNEQFF
>TRBJ2-5|-|TRBV24-1|-
TGTGCCACCAGTGATACGGCTGGGTACCAAGAGACCCAGTACTTC
CATSDTAGYQETQYF
>TRBJ1-1|-|TRBV30|-
TGTGCCTGGGGGGACCCTCGAGGAGCTTTCTTT
CAWGDPRGAFF
>TRBJ2-2|TRBD1|TRBV6-1|few
TGTGCCAGCAGGCTGGGACAGGGGGCACGAACCGGGGAGCTGTTTTTT
CASRLGQGARTGELFF
>TRBJ1-5|TRBD1|TRBV5-1|many
TGCGCCAGCAGCTTGGGACAGGGTAGCAATCAGCCCCAGCATTTT
CASSLGQGSNQPQHF
>TRBJ2-3|TRBD2|TRBV7-2|-
TGTGCCAGCAGCTCTTGGACTAGCCCGGGCCAAGATACGCAGTATTTT
CASSSWTSPGQDTQYF
>TRBJ2-7|-|TRBV15|-
TGTGCCACCAGCAGAGGCGGGCAGGGTTCCTACGAGCAGTACTTC
CATSRGGQGSYEQYF
>TRBJ2-3|-|TRBV6-5|-
TGTGCCAGCGCTAGGAACAGCCGGACGCAGTATTTT
CASARNSRTQYF
>TRBJ1-6|-|TRBV12-3/TRBV12-4|once
TGTGCCAGCAGTTACAGGGTTGATTCACCCCTCCACTTT
CASSYRVDSPLHF
>TRBJ1-4|-|TRBV15|few
TGTGCCACCAGCATGACAAGAGCAACTAATGAAAAACTGTTTTTT
CATSMTRATNEKLFF
>TRBJ2-1|-|TRBV10-2|few
TGCGCCAGCCTCGAGGGAAGCTCCTACAATGAGCAGTTCTTC
CASLEGSSYNEQFF
>TRBJ1-1|-|TRBV5-1|-
TGCGCCAGCGGGACTCAACCGGGAGTCACTGAAGCTTTCTTT
CASGTQPGVTEAFF
>TRBJ2-5|-|TRBV9|few
TGTGCCAGCAGCGTAGCTGGTCTCCAAGAGACCCAGTACTTC
CASSVAGLQETQYF
>TRBJ2-3|-|TRBV6-2/TRBV6-3|-
TGTGCCAGCAGTCCCGAATCGGCAGGGGGGTTCGCAGATACGCAGTATTTT
CASSPESAGGFADTQYF
>TRBJ2-1|-|TRBV29-1|few
TGCAGCGTTGAAGATCAAGGCAATGAGCAGTTCTTC
CSVEDQGNEQFF
>TRBJ1-1|-|TRBV2|many
TGTGCCAGCAGCGACCAGGGGAACACTGAAGCTTTCTTT
CASSDQGNTEAFF
>TRBJ1-2|-|TRBV12-5|-
TGTGCTAGTGGTTTAAGGACCATCAACTATGGCTACACCTTC
CASGLRTINYGYTF
>TRBJ2-2|-|TRBV20-1|-
TGCAGTGCTAGAGATGGGAAGACCGGGGAGCTGTTTTTT
CSARDGKTGELFF
>TRBJ2-3|TRBD2|TRBV9|-
TGTGCCAGCAGCCTCTCTAGCGGAGAGAGCACAGATACGCAGTATTTT
CASSLSSGESTDTQYF
>TRBJ1-1|-|TRBV7-3|few
TGTGCCAGCAGCCCAGGACAGCCGGGGCGGACTGAAGCTTTCTTT
CASSPGQPGRTEAFF
>TRBJ2-2|-|TRBV12-3/TRBV12-4|few
TGTGCCAGCAGACCGGGAACGAACACCGGGGAGCTGTTTTTT
CASRPGTNTGELFF
>TRBJ1-1|-|TRBV13|-
TGTGCCAGCACCCGGAGGAAGCTCACTGAAGCTTTCTTT
CASTRRKLTEAFF
>TRBJ1-2|-|TRBV12-3/TRBV12-4|-
TGTGCCAGCACCACGGGGAACGCCTACACCTTC
CASTTGNAYTF
>TRBJ1-4|-|TRBV5-7|-
TGTGCCAGCAGCCCATTACGAGGTGAAAAACTGTTTTTT
CASSPLRGEKLFF
>TRBJ2-5|-|TRBV4-3|many
TGCGCCAGCAGCCATGCTCTAGGCTACCAAGAGACCCAGTACTTC
CASSHALGYQETQYF
>TRBJ1-6|-|TRBV11-2|-
TGTGCCAGCAGCTTCTCGATCGTTGGCAGACTTTTGACGAATTCACCCCTCCACTTT
CASSFSIVGRLLTNSPLHF
>TRBJ2-3|-|TRBV5-5|few
TGTGCCAGCAGCTTGTCCACAGTTGTCGATGGAACGCAGTATTTT
CASSLSTVVDGTQYF
>TRBJ1-1|TRBD1|TRBV29-1|-
TGCAGCGTTGAAGGTTCTCCCGGGACAGGGCTGAACACTGAAGCTTTCTTT
CSVEGSPGTGLNTEAFF
>TRBJ1-1|-|TRBV18|few
TGTGCCAGCTCACCTTGGACAGCAATCGAGACTGAAGCTTTCTTT
CASSPWTAIETEAFF
>TRBJ1-5|TRBD1|TRBV19|-
TGTGCCAGTAGTGGGAGGACAGGGGCGGGACAGCCCCAGCATTTT
CASSGRTGAGQPQHF
>TRBJ2-3|-|TRBV4-3|-
TGCGCCAGCAGCCAGGATGCCTCTGGGATCCCAACCACAGATACGCAGTATTTT
CASSQDASGIPTTDTQYF
>TRBJ2-7|TRBD1|TRBV29-1|many
TGCAGCGTTGTAGGACAGGGATTCTACGAGCAGTACTTC
CSVVGQGFYEQYF
>TRBJ2-5|-|TRBV5-1|few
TGCGCCAGCAGCTTGGGCGGGGGCTACCAAGAGACCCAGTACTTC
CASSLGGGYQETQYF
>TRBJ2-7|TRBD1|TRBV4-1|many
TGCGCCAGCAGCCGAGGTGGGGGTGGACAGGGTCTCTACGAGCAGTACTTC
CASSRGGGGQGLYEQYF
>TRBJ1-3|-|TRBV5-1|many
TGCGCCAGCAGCTTGGAGGTCTCCTTTACGGGTCCTGGAAACACCATATATTTT
CASSLEVSFTGPGNTIYF
>TRBJ1-6|-|TRBV7-2|many
TGTGCCAGCAGCTTGGGGTCAGTAGTAGTTTCACCCCTCCACTTT
CASSLGSVVVSPLHF
>TRBJ2-5|TRBD2|TRBV20-1|few
TGCAGTGCTATGGGGACTAGCGGGGGGGCACGGGAGACCCAGTACTTC
CSAMGTSGGARETQYF
>TRBJ2-5|-|TRBV18|few
TGTGCCAGCTCACCGCAGGAACAGCCGGCTGGTGACCAGTACTTC
CASSPQEQPAGDQYF
>TRBJ1-6|-|TRBV12-3/TRBV12-4|-
TGTGCCAGCAGATCTAACAGCTCCTATAATTCACCCCTCCACTTT
CASRSNSSYNSPLHF
>TRBJ1-4|-|TRBV7-2|many
TGTGCCAGCAGCTTAATGGAGGGTGAAAAACTGTTTTTT
CASSLMEGEKLFF
>TRBJ1-3|-|TRBV11-2|-
TGTGCCAGCAGCTCCATTGCGGAGGGAAACACCATATATTTT
CASSSIAEGNTIYF
>TRBJ2-5|TRBD1|TRBV7-2|-
TGTGCCAGCAGCTTAAGTTCCGGACAGGGGCCGCAAGAGACCCAGTACTTC
CASSLSSGQGPQETQYF
>TRBJ1-2|-|TRBV7-8|few
TGTGCCAGCAGCTTCGACAGTTACTTTGGCTATGGCTACACCTTC
CASSFDSYFGYGYTF
>TRBJ2-1|TRBD2|TRBV15|many
TGTGCCACCAGCCTGGGACTAGCAGATTACAATGAGCAGTTCTTC
CATSLGLADYNEQFF
>TRBJ2-5|TRBD1|TRBV6-2/TRBV6-3|few
TGTGCCAGCAGACCTCAGGGGGTCGGCCAAGAGACCCAGTACTTC
CASRPQGVGQETQYF